One and the same sample provided the 14 T cell receptor beta chains below, sequenced in a study of cytomegalovirus exposure and HLA in healthy donors. Here immunoSEQ multiplex PCR was the method, and the copy in TCRdb shows in-frame clones only, minus some. The sample shows 110,000 to 150,000 clones, approximately 87% of them seen only once. Input material: PBMCs. The receptor source for this set is a man younger than 35 in good health and CMV-seronegative.

The gene calls are TRBV5-5 and TRBJ1-5, with unresolved D. CDR3 length: 15 residues. The germline CDR1 and CDR2 sequences are SGHKS and YYEKEE (reference sequence). V was clipped by 4 bases and J by 5 bases, with 16 bases between them. The CDR3 DNA reads as TGTGCCAGCAGCAAAGACGGAAGCGGCGATCAGCCCCAGCATTTT. Protein: CASSKDGSGDQPQHF.

The chain uses TRBV5-6 and TRBJ2-1; D perhaps matches TRBD1 (7 bases). Trimming shortened V by 4 bases and J by 2 bases, and 13 bases separated the two germline ends. Per germline, CDR1 SGHDT and CDR2 YYEEEE. The CDR3 loop spans 15 amino acids. The CDR3 nucleotides read TGTGCCAGCAGCAGGGAGGACAGGACCTACAATGAGCAGTTCTTC. Encoded protein: CASSREDRTYNEQFF.

The chain recombines TRBV10-3 with TRBJ1-2, with D hard to call. The CDR3 is 12 residues long. The germline gives CDR1 ENHRY, CDR2 SYGVKD. Trimming left V 7 bases short and J 4 bases short, with 10 bases between. The CDR3 DNA follows: TGTGCCATCACCACACGGGGCTATGGCTACACCTTC. This encodes CAITTRGYGYTF.

The rearrangement uses TRBV27 and TRBJ2-7; 11 bases match TRBD2. CDR3 length: 16 residues. CDR1 and CDR2 (germline): MNHEY, SMNVEV (reference sequence). Trimming took 3 bases from V and 1 from J; bases not matched to a gene: 5. The CDR3 DNA is TGTGCCAGCAGTTTGGCTCTAGCGGGGGGATCCTACGAGCAGTACTTC. It is translated as CASSLALAGGSYEQYF.

The chain employs TRBV6-5 and TRBJ2-7, with 10 bases aligning to TRBD1. The germline V gene encodes CDR1 MNHEY and CDR2 SVGAGI. The junction had 7 bases not matched to a gene; V was cut back by 8 bases and J by 6 bases. CDR3 length: 13 residues. CDR3 amino acids: CASRRQGAAEQYF. In nucleotides, the CDR3 is TGTGCCAGCCGTAGACAGGGGGCGGCCGAGCAGTACTTC.

The chain joins TRBV15 to TRBJ1-1, with a tentative D call TRBD1 (5 bases). The V end was cut by 0 bases, the J end by 8 bases, with 13 bases between. Per germline, CDR1 LNHNV and CDR2 YYDKDF (reference sequence). The CDR3 sequence is 14 residues long. This CDR3 is CATSRDGGIREAFF. CDR3 nucleotide sequence: TGTGCCACCAGCAGAGATGGGGGGATTCGGGAAGCTTTCTTT.

V usage is TRBV2 and J usage is TRBJ2-5; D unclear. The V end was cut by 4 bases, the J end by 4 bases, with 13 bases between. The CDR3 runs 14 residues. Germline values: CDR1 SNHLY, CDR2 FYNNEI. CDR3: CASSVENGGETQYF. For the CDR3, the DNA is TGTGCCAGCAGTGTGGAGAATGGCGGAGAGACCCAGTACTTC. The full variable domain, rest sourced from reference TRBV2 and TRBJ2-5, is EPEVTQTPSHQVTQMGQEVILRCVPISNHLYFYWYRQILGQKVEFLVSFYNNEISEKSEIFDDQFSVERPDGSNFTLKIRSTKLEDSAMYFCASSVENGGETQYFGPGTRLLVL.

V and J are TRBV12-5 and TRBJ2-1, with D tentatively TRBD1 (5 bases). Per germline, CDR1 LGHNT and CDR2 FRNRAP. Trimming pared 6 bases from V and 4 bases from J, leaving 10 bases between. CDR3 length: 13 residues. The CDR3 sequence: CASGRQGYNEQFF. Written as DNA, the CDR3 is TGTGCTAGTGGCCGGCAGGGATACAATGAGCAGTTCTTC.

The chain recombines TRBV7-2 with TRBJ2-7, with TRBD2 matching over 7 bases. The CDR3 loop spans 15 amino acids. The germline V gene has CDR1 SGHTA and CDR2 FQGNSA. V lost 2 bases, J lost 2 bases, and 6 bases stayed unmatched. The CDR3 loop is CASSLFAGVPYEQYF. Here the CDR3 DNA reads TGTGCCAGCAGCTTATTTGCGGGAGTGCCCTACGAGCAGTACTTC. The variable domain in full, with the rest retrieved from reference TRBV7-2 and TRBJ2-7, is GAGVSQSPSNKVTEKGKDVELRCDPISGHTALYWYRQSLGQGLEFLIYFQGNSAPDKSGLPSDRFSAERTGGSVSTLTIQRTQQEDSAVYLCASSLFAGVPYEQYFGPGTRLTVT.

V and J are TRBV10-1 and TRBJ2-7; TRBD2 matches 7 bases. This CDR3 is 16 amino acids long. Looked up from germline, CDR1 is WNHNN and CDR2 is SYGVQD (reference sequence). The ends lost 3 bases at V and 0 bases at J; junction bases unmatched: 8. DNA of the CDR3: TGCGCCAGCAGTGAACGGGCTAGCGGCTTCTCCTACGAGCAGTACTTC. The encoded protein is CASSERASGFSYEQYF.

This chain uses TRBV27 with TRBJ2-7, with 7 nucleotides matching TRBD1. Germline loops: CDR1 MNHEY, CDR2 SMNVEV (reference sequence). V was pared by 6 bases and J by 2 bases, with 10 bases of the junction left unmatched. The CDR3 is made up of 15 amino acids. CDR3 DNA: TGTGCCAGCAGGGCCGGACAGGATCTAACCTACGAGCAGTACTTC. This codes for CASRAGQDLTYEQYF.

This clone came up a few times. The chain combines TRBV6-5 with TRBJ1-5; TRBD1 matches at 8 bases. Germline V lookup: CDR1 MNHEY, CDR2 SVGAGI. The junction had 4 bases not matched to a gene; V was cut back by 2 bases and J by 7 bases. The CDR3 sequence is 14 residues long. CDR3 nucleotides: TGTGCCAGCAGTTACGGACAGGGAGGGCAGCCCCAGCATTTT. Its protein product is CASSYGQGGQPQHF.

The rearrangement uses TRBV7-9 and TRBJ1-2; 8 bases fit TRBD1. The CDR3 is 15 residues long. CDR1 SEHNR and CDR2 FQNEAQ come from the germline V gene (reference sequence). The J segment lost 2 bases and the V segment lost 4 bases, leaving 6 bases of the junction unmatched. The CDR3 is CASSSGQGRNYGYTF. DNA for the CDR3: TGTGCCAGCAGCTCTGGACAGGGACGAAACTATGGCTACACCTTC.

The chain is built from TRBV5-4 and TRBJ2-1; no firm D call. Germline V gene lookup returns CDR1 SGHNT and CDR2 YYREEE (reference sequence). Trimming took off 1 base at V and 3 bases at J, with 5 bases between the two ends. This CDR3 has 13 residues. The CDR3 DNA is TGTGCCAGCAGCTTGTTAGACTACAATGAGCAGTTCTTC. Translated, it gives CASSLLDYNEQFF.